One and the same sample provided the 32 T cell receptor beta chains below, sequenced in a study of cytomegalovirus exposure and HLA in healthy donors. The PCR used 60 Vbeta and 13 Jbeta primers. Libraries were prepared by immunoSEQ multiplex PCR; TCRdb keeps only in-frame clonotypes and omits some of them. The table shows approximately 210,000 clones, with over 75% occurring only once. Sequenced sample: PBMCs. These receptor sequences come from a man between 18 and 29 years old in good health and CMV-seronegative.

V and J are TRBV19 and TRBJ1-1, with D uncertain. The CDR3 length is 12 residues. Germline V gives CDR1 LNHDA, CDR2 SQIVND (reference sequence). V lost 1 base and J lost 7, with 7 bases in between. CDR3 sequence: CASSIGFSEAFF. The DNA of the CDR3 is TGTGCCAGTAGTATAGGTTTTAGTGAAGCTTTCTTT.

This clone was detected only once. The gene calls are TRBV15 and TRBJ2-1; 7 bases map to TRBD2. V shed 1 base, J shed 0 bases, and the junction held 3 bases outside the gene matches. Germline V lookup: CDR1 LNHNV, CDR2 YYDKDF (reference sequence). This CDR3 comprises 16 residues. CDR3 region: CATSRGLADSYNEQFF. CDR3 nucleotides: TGTGCCACCAGCAGAGGGCTAGCGGACTCCTACAATGAGCAGTTCTTC.

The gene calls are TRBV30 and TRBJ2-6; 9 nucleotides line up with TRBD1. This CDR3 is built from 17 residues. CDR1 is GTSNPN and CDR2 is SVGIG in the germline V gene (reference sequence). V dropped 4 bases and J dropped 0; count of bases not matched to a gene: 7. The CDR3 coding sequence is TGTGCCTGGAAGCCGGACAGGGGTAGCTCTGGGGCCAACGTCCTGACTTTC. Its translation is CAWKPDRGSSGANVLTF.

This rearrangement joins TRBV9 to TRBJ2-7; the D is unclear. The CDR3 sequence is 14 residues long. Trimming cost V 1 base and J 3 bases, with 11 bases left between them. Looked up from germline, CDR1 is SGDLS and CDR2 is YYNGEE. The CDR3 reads CASSVHRASYEQYF. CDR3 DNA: TGTGCCAGCAGCGTACATCGAGCTAGCTACGAGCAGTACTTC.

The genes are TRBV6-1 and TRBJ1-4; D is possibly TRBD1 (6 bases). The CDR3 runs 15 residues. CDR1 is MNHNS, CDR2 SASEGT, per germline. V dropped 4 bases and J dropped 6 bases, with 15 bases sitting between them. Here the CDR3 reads CASSVTGTTDEKLFF. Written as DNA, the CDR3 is TGTGCCAGCAGTGTTACCGGGACAACGGATGAAAAACTGTTTTTT.

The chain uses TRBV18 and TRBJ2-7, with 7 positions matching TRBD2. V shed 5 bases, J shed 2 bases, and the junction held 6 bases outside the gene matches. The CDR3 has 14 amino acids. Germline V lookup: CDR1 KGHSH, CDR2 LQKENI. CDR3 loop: CASSGAGDAYEQYF. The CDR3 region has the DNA TGTGCCAGCTCAGGGGCGGGAGATGCCTACGAGCAGTACTTC.

CDR3 sequence: CASRDPGQGSYEQYF. CDR3 nucleotides: TGTGCCAGCAGGGATCCGGGACAGGGATCCTACGAGCAGTACTTC. The genes are TRBV6-6 and TRBJ2-7; TRBD1 agrees at 9 bases. Trimming removed 6 bases from V and 1 base from J; junction bases left unmatched: 7. Germline V gene sequence: CDR1 MNHNY, CDR2 SVGAGI (reference sequence). The CDR3 loop spans 15 amino acids.

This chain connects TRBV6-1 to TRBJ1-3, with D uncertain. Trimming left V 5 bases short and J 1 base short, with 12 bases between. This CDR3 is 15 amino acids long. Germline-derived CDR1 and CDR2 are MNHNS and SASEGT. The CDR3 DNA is TGTGCCAGCAGTCAGCACAGCCATTCTGGAAACACCATATATTTT. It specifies CASSQHSHSGNTIYF.

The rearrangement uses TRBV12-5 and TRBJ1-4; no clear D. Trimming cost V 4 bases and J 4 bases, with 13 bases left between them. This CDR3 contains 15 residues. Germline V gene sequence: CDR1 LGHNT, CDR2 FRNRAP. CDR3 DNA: TGTGCTAGTGGTTCCTCGGGGTGGCGTAATGAAAAACTGTTTTTT. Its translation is CASGSSGWRNEKLFF.

The DNA of the CDR3 is TGTGCCAGCAGTTTATGGGACAGCGCTAATGAAAAACTGTTTTTT. Translated: CASSLWDSANEKLFF. This rearrangement joins TRBV28 to TRBJ1-4, with TRBD1 as a possible D gene (6 bases). CDR1 MDHEN and CDR2 SYDVKM come from the germline V gene. This CDR3 region has 15 residues. V lost 0 bases, J lost 3 bases, and 8 bases lay in between. The variable domain in full, with the rest retrieved from reference TRBV28 and TRBJ1-4, is DVKVTQSSRYLVKRTGEKVFLECVQDMDHENMFWYRQDPGLGLRLIYFSYDVKMKEKGDIPEGYSVSREKKERFSLILESASTNQTSMYLCASSLWDSANEKLFFGSGTQLSVL.

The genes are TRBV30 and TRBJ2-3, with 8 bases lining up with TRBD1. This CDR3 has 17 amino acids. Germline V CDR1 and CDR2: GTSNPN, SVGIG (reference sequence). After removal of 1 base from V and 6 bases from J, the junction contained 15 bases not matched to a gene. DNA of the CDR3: TGTGCCTGGAGTGCCTCTTACCGGGACAGGATCAGGGATACGCAGTATTTT. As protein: CAWSASYRDRIRDTQYF.

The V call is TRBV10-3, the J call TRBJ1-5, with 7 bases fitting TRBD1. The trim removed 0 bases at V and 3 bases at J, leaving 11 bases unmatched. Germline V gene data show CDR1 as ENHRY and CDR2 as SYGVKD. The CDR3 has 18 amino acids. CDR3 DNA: TGTGCCATCAGTGAGTCGAAGGGGACAGCTGGTGTCAATCAGCCCCAGCATTTT. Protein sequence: CAISESKGTAGVNQPQHF.

In DNA form, the CDR3 reads TGCGCCAGCAGCCTATTATTCGGGACTAGCGGATCCTACGAGCAGTACTTC. Its translation: CASSLLFGTSGSYEQYF. This sequence joins TRBV4-1 and TRBJ2-7; 11 bases are a match to TRBD2. Germline values: CDR1 MGHRA, CDR2 YSYEKL. This CDR3 has 17 amino acids. V trimming: 4 bases; J trimming: 1 base; junction bases outside the gene matches: 9.

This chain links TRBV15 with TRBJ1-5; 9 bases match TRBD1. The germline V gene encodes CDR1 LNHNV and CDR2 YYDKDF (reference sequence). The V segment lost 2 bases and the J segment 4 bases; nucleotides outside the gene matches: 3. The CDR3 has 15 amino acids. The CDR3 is CATSRTGTGNQPQHF. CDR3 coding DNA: TGTGCCACCAGCAGAACCGGGACAGGGAATCAGCCCCAGCATTTT.

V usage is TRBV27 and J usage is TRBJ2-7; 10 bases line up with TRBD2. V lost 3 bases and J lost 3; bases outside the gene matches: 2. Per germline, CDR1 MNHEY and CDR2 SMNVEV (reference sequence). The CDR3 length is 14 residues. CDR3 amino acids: CASSLGLANYEQYF. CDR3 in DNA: TGTGCCAGCAGTTTGGGACTAGCGAACTACGAGCAGTACTTC.

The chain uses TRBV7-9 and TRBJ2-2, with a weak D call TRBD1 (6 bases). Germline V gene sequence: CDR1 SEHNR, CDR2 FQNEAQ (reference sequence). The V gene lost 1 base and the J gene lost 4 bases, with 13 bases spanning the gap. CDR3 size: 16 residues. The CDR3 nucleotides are TGTGCCAGCAGCTTAGTTCTTTGGGGGCCCACCGGGGAGCTGTTTTTT. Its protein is CASSLVLWGPTGELFF.

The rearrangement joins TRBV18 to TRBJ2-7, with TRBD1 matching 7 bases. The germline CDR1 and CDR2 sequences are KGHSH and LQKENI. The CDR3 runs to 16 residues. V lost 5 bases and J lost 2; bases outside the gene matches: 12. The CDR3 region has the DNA TGTGCCAGCTCAACGATTCCCGGGACAGCAACCTACGAGCAGTACTTC. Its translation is CASSTIPGTATYEQYF.

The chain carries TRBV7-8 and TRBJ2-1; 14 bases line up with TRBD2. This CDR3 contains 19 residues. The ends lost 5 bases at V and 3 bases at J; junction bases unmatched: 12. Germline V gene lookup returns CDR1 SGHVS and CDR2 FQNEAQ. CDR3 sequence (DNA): TGTGCCAGCAGCACTGGACTAGCGGGAGGCCCCTCAATCTACAATGAGCAGTTCTTC. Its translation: CASSTGLAGGPSIYNEQFF.

CDR3 region: CASSPLSTDTQYF. DNA for the CDR3: TGTGCCAGCAGCCCACTAAGCACAGATACGCAGTATTTT. The chain is built from TRBV6-5 and TRBJ2-3; D not certain. Germline values: CDR1 MNHEY, CDR2 SVGAGI. Deletions cut 6 bases from V and 0 bases from J, with 7 bases between. CDR3 size: 13 residues.

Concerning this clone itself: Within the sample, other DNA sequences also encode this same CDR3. CDR3 sequence (DNA): TGTGCCACCAGCAGAGATCCTAGCGGACAAGAGACCCAGTACTTC. Amino acids: CATSRDPSGQETQYF. This rearrangement joins TRBV15 to TRBJ2-5; TRBD2 matches at 7 bases. Germline lookup yields CDR1 LNHNV and CDR2 YYDKDF (reference sequence). The CDR3 is 15 residues long. J lost 2 bases, V lost 0 bases, and 3 bases had no gene match.

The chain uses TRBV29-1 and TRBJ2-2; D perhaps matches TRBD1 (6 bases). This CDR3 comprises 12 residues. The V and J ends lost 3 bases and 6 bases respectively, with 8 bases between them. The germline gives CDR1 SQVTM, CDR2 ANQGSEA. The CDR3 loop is CSVDKGAGELFF. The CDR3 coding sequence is TGCAGCGTTGATAAGGGGGCCGGGGAGCTGTTTTTT.

The CDR3 DNA reads as TGTGCCAGCAGACTCGACAGGGGGCTTACCTACGAGCAGTACTTC. Translation gives CASRLDRGLTYEQYF. The gene calls are TRBV6-1 and TRBJ2-7; 10 bases line up with TRBD1. The germline V gene encodes CDR1 MNHNS and CDR2 SASEGT. This CDR3 region has 15 residues. The junction had 7 bases not matched to a gene; V was cut back by 6 bases and J by 2 bases.

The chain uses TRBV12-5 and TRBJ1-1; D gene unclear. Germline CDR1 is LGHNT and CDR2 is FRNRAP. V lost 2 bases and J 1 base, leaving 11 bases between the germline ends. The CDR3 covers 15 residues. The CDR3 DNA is TGTGCTAGTGGTTTGTTGGGAGGTAAGAACACTGAAGCTTTCTTT. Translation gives CASGLLGGKNTEAFF. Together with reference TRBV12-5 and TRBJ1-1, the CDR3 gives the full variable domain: DARVTQTPRHKVTEMGQEVTMRCQPILGHNTVFWYRQTMMQGLELLAYFRNRAPLDDSGMPKDRFSAEMPDATLATLKIQPSEPRDSAVYFCASGLLGGKNTEAFFGQGTRLTVV.

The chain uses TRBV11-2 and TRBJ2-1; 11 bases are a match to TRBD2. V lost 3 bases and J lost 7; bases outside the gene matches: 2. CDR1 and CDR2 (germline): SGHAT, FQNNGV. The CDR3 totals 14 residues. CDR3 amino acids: CASSFGTSGNEQFF. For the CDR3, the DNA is TGTGCCAGCAGCTTCGGGACTAGCGGAAATGAGCAGTTCTTC.

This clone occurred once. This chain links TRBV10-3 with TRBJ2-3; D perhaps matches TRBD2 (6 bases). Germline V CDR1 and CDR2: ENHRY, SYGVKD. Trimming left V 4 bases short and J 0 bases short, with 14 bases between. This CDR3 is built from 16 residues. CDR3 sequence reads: CAISGPGAISTDTQYF. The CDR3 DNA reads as TGTGCCATCAGTGGACCGGGAGCGATTAGCACAGATACGCAGTATTTT.

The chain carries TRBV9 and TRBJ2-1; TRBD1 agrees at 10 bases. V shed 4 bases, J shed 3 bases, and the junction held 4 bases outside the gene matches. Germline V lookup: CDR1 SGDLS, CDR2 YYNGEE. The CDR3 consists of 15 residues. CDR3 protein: CASSSGQGGYNEQFF. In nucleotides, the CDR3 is TGTGCCAGCAGCTCAGGACAGGGGGGCTACAATGAGCAGTTCTTC.

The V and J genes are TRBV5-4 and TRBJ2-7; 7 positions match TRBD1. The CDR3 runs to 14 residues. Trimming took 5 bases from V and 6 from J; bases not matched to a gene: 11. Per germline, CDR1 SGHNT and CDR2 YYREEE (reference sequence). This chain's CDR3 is CASSGDSSRGEQYF. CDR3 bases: TGTGCCAGCAGTGGGGACAGTAGCCGAGGCGAGCAGTACTTC.

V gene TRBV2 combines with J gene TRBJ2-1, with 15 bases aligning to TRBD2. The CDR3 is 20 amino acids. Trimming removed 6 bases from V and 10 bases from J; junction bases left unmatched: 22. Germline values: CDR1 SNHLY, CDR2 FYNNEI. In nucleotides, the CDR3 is TGTGCCAGCAGGGCAAGGCCGGGACTAGCGGGAGGAGTCTGGTTTTACGAGCAGTTCTTC. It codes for CASRARPGLAGGVWFYEQFF.

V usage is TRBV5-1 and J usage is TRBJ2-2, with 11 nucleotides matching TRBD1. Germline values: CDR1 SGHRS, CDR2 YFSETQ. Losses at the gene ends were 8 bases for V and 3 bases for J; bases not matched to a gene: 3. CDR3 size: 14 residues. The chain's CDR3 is CASRGQGDTGELFF. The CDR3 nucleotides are TGCGCCAGTAGGGGACAGGGGGACACCGGGGAGCTGTTTTTT.

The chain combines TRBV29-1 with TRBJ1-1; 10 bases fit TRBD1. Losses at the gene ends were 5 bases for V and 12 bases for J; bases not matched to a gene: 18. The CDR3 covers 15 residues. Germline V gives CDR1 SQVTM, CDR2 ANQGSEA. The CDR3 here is CSVSEQTTGGGKPFF. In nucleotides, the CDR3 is TGCAGCGTTTCGGAACAGACGACAGGGGGCGGAAAGCCTTTCTTT.

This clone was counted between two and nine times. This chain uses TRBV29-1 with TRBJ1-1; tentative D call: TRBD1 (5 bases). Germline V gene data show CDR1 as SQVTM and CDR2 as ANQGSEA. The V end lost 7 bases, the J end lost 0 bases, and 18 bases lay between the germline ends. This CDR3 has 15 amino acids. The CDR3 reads CSAMSFGGLNTEAFF. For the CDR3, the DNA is TGCAGCGCCATGTCGTTCGGGGGATTGAACACTGAAGCTTTCTTT.

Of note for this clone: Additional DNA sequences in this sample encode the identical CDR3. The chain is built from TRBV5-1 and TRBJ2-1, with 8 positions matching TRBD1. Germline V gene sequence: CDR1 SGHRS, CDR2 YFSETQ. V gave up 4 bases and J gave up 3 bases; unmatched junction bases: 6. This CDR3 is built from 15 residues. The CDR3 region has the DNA TGCGCCAGCAGCCCTGGACAGGGTAGCTACAATGAGCAGTTCTTC. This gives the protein CASSPGQGSYNEQFF. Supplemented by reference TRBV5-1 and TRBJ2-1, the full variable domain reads KAGVTQTPRYLIKTRGQQVTLSCSPISGHRSVSWYQQTPGQGLQFLFEYFSETQRNKGNFPGRFSGRQFSNSRSEMNVSTLELGDSALYLCASSPGQGSYNEQFFGPGTRLTVL.